These 25 T cell receptor beta chains came from one sample sequenced in a study of T cells expressing NK-cell markers. TCRdb re-called the 5' RACE reads and catalogs CDR3 proteins one per entry, DNA excluded. The sample has hundreds of thousands of distinct CDR3 sequences. Sequenced input: blood T cells: a sorted CD56 or NKG2C T cell subset, CD4+ or CD8+ T cells, or bulk PBMC T cells (not recorded which). Source of these receptors: a woman aged 18 to 75 in good health.

V and J are TRBV11-2 and TRBJ2-3; TCRdb lists TRBD2, though no DNA is available to test this call. This CDR3 spans 18 amino acids. Germline-derived CDR1 and CDR2 are SGHAT and FQNNGV. The CDR3 reads CASSLKPGTSGTTDTQYF.

V and J are TRBV12-3 or TRBV12-4 and TRBJ2-2; TCRdb returns TRBD1, unconfirmable since there is no DNA. The CDR3 spans 11 residues. The CDR3 region is CASSIGQVVFF.

V usage is TRBV29-1 and J usage is TRBJ1-2; TCRdb proposes TRBD1, but this gene call is untestable without DNA. The CDR3 contains 14 residues. Germline V gene lookup returns CDR1 SQVTM and CDR2 ANQGSEA. This chain's CDR3 is CSVDPGGARQGYTF.

The chain combines TRBV10-3 with TRBJ1-1; TCRdb names TRBD1, which stays unverified in the absence of DNA. The CDR3 has 15 residues. Germline CDR1 ENHRY, CDR2 SYGVKD. The CDR3 reads CAISRGSGLDTEAFF.

The genes are TRBV2 and TRBJ1-6; the D gene TCRdb calls, TRBD1, cannot be checked with no DNA. This CDR3 region has 16 residues. Germline V gives CDR1 SNHLY, CDR2 FYNNEI. CDR3: CASRGTGNLYNSPLHF.

The chain uses TRBV7-9 and TRBJ2-4; TCRdb picks TRBD2, but there is no DNA to check that call. The germline gives CDR1 SEHNR, CDR2 FQNEAQ (reference sequence). The CDR3 runs 17 residues. This CDR3 is CASSFFVTALAKNIQYF.

The V call is TRBV7-6, the J call TRBJ2-1; absent DNA, TCRdb's TRBD1 call cannot be checked. The CDR3 has 15 amino acids. Germline values: CDR1 SGHVS, CDR2 FNYEAQ. CDR3 protein: CASSPSAGVRNEQFF.

The V call is TRBV9, the J call TRBJ2-1; the D call from TCRdb, TRBD2, cannot be confirmed without DNA. CDR1 and CDR2 (germline): SGDLS, YYNGEE. This CDR3 is 13 amino acids long. The CDR3 loop reads CASSQTSVGEQFF.

The chain combines TRBV7-9 with TRBJ2-3; TCRdb returns TRBD2, unconfirmable since there is no DNA. This CDR3 comprises 16 residues. The V gene's germline CDR1 is SEHNR and CDR2 FQNEAQ (reference sequence). The CDR3 protein is CASSLRLAGGRDTQYF.

This chain uses TRBV18 with TRBJ2-3. This CDR3 contains 13 residues. The V gene's germline CDR1 is KGHSH and CDR2 LQKENI. The CDR3 spells CASSDGNTDTQYF.

The chain links TRBV11-2 to TRBJ2-5; TCRdb's assignment of TRBD2 cannot be checked, as there is no DNA. The CDR3 spans 17 residues. CDR1 is SGHAT and CDR2 is FQNNGV in the germline V gene. The CDR3 sequence: CASRPWTFSGRAETQYF.

The chain employs TRBV7-9 and TRBJ2-4. Per germline, CDR1 SEHNR and CDR2 FQNEAQ (reference sequence). This CDR3 region has 15 residues. CDR3 sequence: CASSLVAPTKNIQYF.

This chain uses TRBV29-1 with TRBJ2-7; TCRdb reports TRBD1, a call that lacks DNA to check it against. This CDR3 is built from 13 residues. CDR1 and CDR2 (germline): SQVTM, ANQGSEA. The CDR3 loop reads CSVEEGRDYEQYF.

This chain uses TRBV20-1 with TRBJ2-3; TCRdb lists TRBD2, though no DNA is available to test this call. Germline V CDR1 and CDR2: DFQATT, SNEGSKA (reference sequence). There are 14 residues in the CDR3. CDR3 sequence reads: CSAQRSGGADTQYF.

The genes are TRBV27 and TRBJ2-1; TCRdb's D call, TRBD1, is unchecked because there is no DNA. The length of the CDR3 is 16 residues. Germline loops: CDR1 MNHEY, CDR2 SMNVEV (reference sequence). CDR3 in amino acids: CASSPGGARGGNEQFF.

The CDR3 region is CATSLGTGIDTQYF. The J gene is TRBJ2-3, the V gene TRBV24-1; TCRdb indicates TRBD1, and absent DNA this call remains unverified. The CDR3 is 14 amino acids. Germline-derived CDR1 and CDR2 are KGHDR and SFDVKD.

V is TRBV2 and J is TRBJ2-3; TCRdb's D call, TRBD2, is unchecked because there is no DNA. There are 13 residues in the CDR3. In germline, CDR1 is SNHLY, CDR2 FYNNEI. CDR3 protein: CASSEGLAHTQYF.

The rearrangement uses TRBV28 and TRBJ1-2. Germline CDR1 is MDHEN and CDR2 is SYDVKM. The CDR3 spans 16 residues. CDR3: CASSLQPSVGNYGYTF.

CDR3 protein: CASSTHRARNTGELFF. The rearrangement links TRBV7-2 to TRBJ2-2; TCRdb's assignment of TRBD1 cannot be checked, as there is no DNA. The germline V gene encodes CDR1 SGHTA and CDR2 FQGNSA. The CDR3 consists of 16 residues.

The chain joins TRBV5-6 to TRBJ1-2; without DNA, the TCRdb call of TRBD1 cannot be checked. Germline loops: CDR1 SGHDT, CDR2 YYEEEE. The CDR3 sequence is 15 residues long. The CDR3 sequence is CASSLRGRLNYGYTF. Filled out from reference TRBV5-6 and TRBJ1-2, the complete variable domain reads DAGVTQSPTHLIKTRGQQVTLRCSPKSGHDTVSWYQQALGQGPQFIFQYYEEEERQRGNFPDRFSGHQFPNYSSELNVNALLLGDSALYLCASSLRGRLNYGYTFGSGTRLTVV.

The V gene is TRBV7-9, the J gene TRBJ1-4; TCRdb reports TRBD1, a call that lacks DNA to check it against. Germline V lookup: CDR1 SEHNR, CDR2 FQNEAQ (reference sequence). The CDR3 consists of 15 residues. This chain's CDR3 is CASSGGQTTNEKLFF.

The rearrangement joins TRBV3-1 to TRBJ2-7. This CDR3 region has 16 residues. Germline lookup yields CDR1 LGHDT and CDR2 YNNKEL (reference sequence). CDR3 sequence reads: CASSQGLRQISYEQYF.

The V and J genes are TRBV11-2 and TRBJ2-4; TCRdb selects TRBD1, and the lack of DNA leaves this call unchecked. The CDR3 has 17 residues. Germline V CDR1 and CDR2: SGHAT, FQNNGV. The chain's CDR3 is CASSQGDGRESKNIQYF.

CDR3 protein: CASSDWGGQPQHF. The chain combines TRBV28 with TRBJ1-5. This CDR3 has 13 residues. In germline, CDR1 is MDHEN, CDR2 SYDVKM.

The chain links TRBV29-1 to TRBJ2-1; the TRBD1 assignment by TCRdb is unverifiable without DNA. CDR3 size: 12 residues. Germline loops: CDR1 SQVTM, CDR2 ANQGSEA. This CDR3 reads CSVGQGKNEQFF.